This is a list of T cell receptor beta chains from one sample in a study of cytomegalovirus exposure and HLA in healthy donors. Some clones are missing from TCRdb's copy, which holds only in-frame ones; the method was immunoSEQ multiplex PCR. In all, the sample yields about 210,000 clones. The sample taken for sequencing was PBMCs. These receptors were taken from a woman in her 30s in good health and CMV-seropositive. Each CDR3 is given with its conserved first and last residue. Each record gives: D gene, J gene, V gene, CDR3 DNA, CDR3 protein. A D gene is named only where the DNA matches it firmly.

>.|TRBJ2-3|TRBV7-2
TGTGCCAGCAGCCCTTTCCCTCCTAATGCAGATACGCAGTATTTT
CASSPFPPNADTQYF
>TRBD1|TRBJ1-1|TRBV10-2
TGCGCCAGCAACAGGGGGCAAGGCACTGAAGCTTTCTTT
CASNRGQGTEAFF
>.|TRBJ2-3|TRBV5-1
TGCGCCAGCAGCTCCTCTCTACCTGCCACAGATACGCAGTATTTT
CASSSSLPATDTQYF
>TRBD1|TRBJ1-2|TRBV9
TGTGCCAGCAGCGTAGCCCGAGGACAGGGGGCACCCGGCTATGGCTACACCTTC
CASSVARGQGAPGYGYTF
>TRBD2|TRBJ2-1|TRBV6-5
TGCGCCAGCAGAAGACTAGCGGGGCTCTACAATGAGCAGTTCTTC
CASRRLAGLYNEQFF
>.|TRBJ1-5|TRBV5-1
TGCGCCAGCAGCCCAACAGGGTCCAATCAGCCCCAGCATTTT
CASSPTGSNQPQHF
>TRBD2|TRBJ2-1|TRBV19
TGTGCCAGTAGTATTGACGCCGGGACTAGCGGGAGGGATGAGCAGTTCTTC
CASSIDAGTSGRDEQFF
>.|TRBJ2-5|TRBV25-1
TGTGCCAGCAGTGAATTGGGACTTCAAGAGACCCAGTACTTC
CASSELGLQETQYF
>.|TRBJ1-1|TRBV10-3
TGTGCCATCAGTGAGTCGAAGGGAGTTGAAGCTTTCTTT
CAISESKGVEAFF
>.|TRBJ2-7|TRBV6-1
TGTGCCAGCAGTCCACAGGACCCCTCCTACGAGCAGTACTTC
CASSPQDPSYEQYF
>TRBD1|TRBJ1-3|TRBV2
TGTGCCAGCAGACACAGGACAGGGGGTCCCTCTGGAAACACCATATATTTT
CASRHRTGGPSGNTIYF
>.|TRBJ1-2|TRBV2
TGTGCCAGCAGAGAAACAGGGTGGGACGGCTACACCTTC
CASRETGWDGYTF
>.|TRBJ2-5|TRBV7-2
TGTACCAGCAGCTTGGGGGCGGTTCAAGAGACCCAGTACTTC
CTSSLGAVQETQYF
>.|TRBJ2-7|TRBV5-4
TGTGCCAGCAGCTTGGGCCAACTAACCTACGAGCAGTACTTC
CASSLGQLTYEQYF
>TRBD1|TRBJ1-3|TRBV5-1
TGCGCCAGCAGCTCGGAGACAGGGAGCTCTGGAAACACCATATATTTT
CASSSETGSSGNTIYF
>.|TRBJ2-1|TRBV27
TGTGCCAGCAGTCTAACAGGGCTTAGCTCCTACAATGAGCAGTTCTTC
CASSLTGLSSYNEQFF
>TRBD1|TRBJ1-4|TRBV5-6
TGTGCCAGCAGCCTACAGGGGGCAAGCGAAAAACTGTTTTTT
CASSLQGASEKLFF
>.|TRBJ1-3|TRBV7-8
TGTGCCAGCAGCTTAGATATCTCTGGAAACACCATATATTTT
CASSLDISGNTIYF
>.|TRBJ1-4|TRBV25-1
TGTGCCAGCAGTGAATATGAGGGGGGGGCAGTGGGAAATGAAAAACTGTTTTTT
CASSEYEGGAVGNEKLFF
>.|TRBJ1-5|TRBV11-2
TGTGCCAGCAGCCCCGGTGCGGAGGTGGACAATCAGCCCCAGCATTTT
CASSPGAEVDNQPQHF
>TRBD1|TRBJ1-1|TRBV29-1
TGCAGCGTCAAACCAGTAGGGACAGGGGTCACTGAAGCTTTCTTT
CSVKPVGTGVTEAFF
>.|TRBJ1-1|TRBV7-2
TGTGCCAGCAGCTTAGACGGGGTAACTAGGGGGTTTGGGAACACTGAAGCTTTCTTT
CASSLDGVTRGFGNTEAFF
>.|TRBJ2-7|TRBV5-1
TGCGCCAGCAGCTTGCGGCGGGCCGGGTACGAGCAGTACTTC
CASSLRRAGYEQYF
>.|TRBJ2-1|TRBV14
TGTGCCAGCAGCCAAGCAATAGCAAGCGGCAATGAGCAGTTCTTC
CASSQAIASGNEQFF
>TRBD1|TRBJ2-4|TRBV6-5
TGTGCCAGCAGTAGACAGGGGGCGGCCAAAAACATTCAGTACTTC
CASSRQGAAKNIQYF
>.|TRBJ2-5|TRBV19
TGTGCCAGTAGTATCAAAAACCAAGAGACCCAGTACTTC
CASSIKNQETQYF
>.|TRBJ2-3|TRBV6-6
TGTGCCAGCAGTCCATTGGATACGCAGTATTTT
CASSPLDTQYF
>TRBD2|TRBJ2-2|TRBV18
TGTGCCAGCTCACCACGGACTAGCGGGGCAACGAACACCGGGGAGCTGTTTTTT
CASSPRTSGATNTGELFF
>TRBD1|TRBJ1-2|TRBV7-2
TGTGCCAGCAGCTTAGTGACAGGGGCTAACTATGGCTACACCTTC
CASSLVTGANYGYTF
>.|TRBJ2-7|TRBV4-3
TGCGCCAGCAGCCAAGAATTCCGGCAGGGGTATTACGAGCAGTACTTC
CASSQEFRQGYYEQYF
>TRBD1|TRBJ1-2|TRBV10-3
TGTGCCATCAGTGAGTCGGGTAGGGGGCGAGATTACTATGGCTACACCTTC
CAISESGRGRDYYGYTF
>.|TRBJ1-5|TRBV6-1
TGTGCCAGCAGTGCCCCTGGAGGGACGGACTACAATCAGCCCCAGCATTTT
CASSAPGGTDYNQPQHF
>.|TRBJ2-7|TRBV5-4
TGTGCCAGCAGCCCGACGGGAACGTACGAGCAGTACTTC
CASSPTGTYEQYF
>.|TRBJ1-1|TRBV6-5
TGTGCCAGCAGTTATTGGGCAGTGATGAACACTGAAGCTTTCTTT
CASSYWAVMNTEAFF
>TRBD2|TRBJ2-7|TRBV4-1
TGCGCCAGCAGCCAAGATCGGGGGAGGGCCGACCTCTACGAGCAGTACTTC
CASSQDRGRADLYEQYF
>.|TRBJ1-2|TRBV2
TGTGCCAGCAGTGAAGCGCGGGACCGCTACACCTTC
CASSEARDRYTF
>.|TRBJ2-3|TRBV5-8
TGTGCCAGCAGCTCCCGACTCTCTAGCACAGATACGCAGTATTTT
CASSSRLSSTDTQYF
>TRBD2|TRBJ2-3|TRBV7-2
TGTGCCAGCAGGAAAGCGGGAGGCCGGGGAGATACGCAGTATTTT
CASRKAGGRGDTQYF
>TRBD1|TRBJ1-1|TRBV5-4
TGTGCCAGCAGCCGCCCGGGCCCAACAGGGGCGAACACTGAAGCTTTCTTT
CASSRPGPTGANTEAFF
>.|TRBJ1-3|TRBV30
TGTGCCTGGAGTAGGCCCGGGAACACCATATATTTT
CAWSRPGNTIYF
>TRBD1|TRBJ1-3|TRBV7-9
TGTGCCAGCAGACGGACAGGGGACAGCGGAAACACCATATATTTT
CASRRTGDSGNTIYF
>.|TRBJ2-7|TRBV7-2
TGTGCCAGCAGGGAGGGGTACGAGCAGTACTTC
CASREGYEQYF